This TCR beta chain was recorded in a study of CD8 T cells in ankylosing spondylitis. This clonotype has just a few counts. Germline values: CDR1 SEHNR, CDR2 FQNEAQ (reference sequence). Trimming pared 8 bases from V and 1 base from J, leaving 11 bases between. This CDR3 is built from 13 residues. TCRdb used MiXCR to reprocess the 5' RACE reads, holding one entry per CDR3 protein. Counted here are approximately 200,000 distinct CDR3 sequences, 13% occurring once; the ten biggest clones make up approximately 17%. J is TRBJ1-1 and V is TRBV7-9; D not certain. This TCR came from a male donor with ankylosing spondylitis or in good health (not recorded which). The sample consisted of blood, either unsorted or a sorted T cell fraction (not recorded which). This CDR3 is CASFKEGNTEAFF. For the CDR3, the DNA is TGTGCCAGCTTTAAGGAGGGGAACACTGAAGCTTTCTTT.